The 11 T cell receptor beta chains listed next were all sequenced from one sample in a study of shared clonotypes between healthy human individuals. Libraries were prepared by immunoSEQ multiplex PCR; TCRdb keeps only in-frame clonotypes and omits some of them. The sample lists 1,500,000 or so clones; 98% to 99% were seen once. Sequenced input: naive CD4+ T cells sorted from blood. The subset denotes: CD45RA+ positively selected. Source of these receptors: a man aged 30-40 years in good health.

CDR3 in DNA: TGTGCCATCAGTGAGTCGGGGACTAGGGGTGAAGCTTTCTTT. It specifies CAISESGTRGEAFF. The J gene is TRBJ1-1, the V gene TRBV10-3; perhaps TRBD1 as D (5 bases). The CDR3 loop spans 14 amino acids. Germline loops: CDR1 ENHRY, CDR2 SYGVKD. V lost 0 bases, J lost 7 bases, and 12 bases lay in between.

With respect to this clone: The CDR3 does not close with the conserved phenylalanine or tryptophan, likely indicating a read error. The limits of the CDR3 on the DNA are not certain, so only TCRdb's listed CDR3 is given. This rearrangement joins TRBV30 to TRBJ1-2. Per germline, CDR1 GTSNPN and CDR2 SVGIG (reference sequence). Counting both end residues, the CDR3 totals 10 amino acids. The CDR3 here is CAWSWTPGLC.

The chain links TRBV6-1 to TRBJ1-5, with D possibly matching TRBD1 (5 bases). Trimming removed 5 bases at V and 3 bases at J, with 14 bases between. CDR3 length: 15 residues. CDR1 and CDR2 from the germline V gene are MNHNS and SASEGT. The CDR3 sequence: CASSLLGADNQPQHF. The DNA for the CDR3 is TGTGCCAGCAGTCTCCTTGGGGCAGACAATCAGCCCCAGCATTTT.

J is TRBJ2-5 and V is TRBV4-3; the match to TRBD1 covers 7 bases. The CDR3 loop spans 15 amino acids. The J segment lost 2 bases and the V segment lost 3 bases, leaving 6 bases of the junction unmatched. Germline values: CDR1 LGHNA, CDR2 YSLEER. The CDR3 sequence: CASSQARDRQETQYF. CDR3 bases: TGCGCCAGCAGCCAGGCGAGGGACAGACAAGAGACCCAGTACTTC.

This clone was recorded once. The chain has TRBV5-1 and TRBJ1-1; a weak D match, TRBD1 (5 bases). This CDR3 has 14 residues. V lost 0 bases and J 4 bases, leaving 10 bases between the germline ends. Germline-derived CDR1 and CDR2 are SGHRS and YFSETQ. In DNA form, the CDR3 reads TGCGCCAGCAGCTTGGGTTCAGGGAGCACTGAAGCTTTCTTT. This gives the protein CASSLGSGSTEAFF.

The chain carries TRBV14 and TRBJ1-1; D may be TRBD1 (5 bases). CDR3 length: 13 amino acids. The V gene's germline CDR1 is SGHDN and CDR2 FVKESK. Trimming pared 8 bases from V and 5 bases from J, leaving 15 bases between. CDR3 nucleotide sequence: TGTGCCAGCCGAGGGTGGGGGAATACTGAAGCTTTCTTT. Protein product: CASRGWGNTEAFF. Full variable domain (outside the CDR3, taken from reference TRBV14 and TRBJ1-1): EAGVTQFPSHSVIEKGQTVTLRCDPISGHDNLYWYRRVMGKEIKFLLHFVKESKQDESGMPNNRFLAERTGGTYSTLKVQPAELEDSGVYFCASRGWGNTEAFFGQGTRLTVV.

V is TRBV27 and J is TRBJ2-7; D may correspond to TRBD1 or TRBD2 (5 bases each). The ends were cut back, 4 bases at V and 0 bases at J, with 22 bases in the middle. The CDR3 is made up of 18 amino acids. Per the germline V gene, CDR1 is MNHEY and CDR2 is SMNVEV (reference sequence). This chain's CDR3 is CASSSRGPADKSSYEQYF. The CDR3 DNA sequence: TGTGCCAGCAGTTCCCGGGGCCCGGCGGACAAAAGCTCCTACGAGCAGTACTTC.

The gene calls are TRBV5-1 and TRBJ2-2; TRBD1 aligns across 7 bases. The V gene's germline CDR1 is SGHRS and CDR2 YFSETQ. The CDR3 spans 15 residues. Trimming removed 4 bases from V and 10 bases from J; junction bases left unmatched: 13. The CDR3 is CASSPIDRDSVELFF. CDR3 nucleotide sequence: TGCGCCAGCAGCCCGATTGACAGGGATAGTGTGGAGCTGTTTTTT.

The chain employs TRBV4-3 and TRBJ2-3; D is unclear. Germline assignment: CDR1 LGHNA and CDR2 YSLEER. V shed 0 bases and J shed 4 bases, with 5 bases lying between them. CDR3 length: 13 residues. The CDR3 loop is CASSQEASDTQYF. CDR3 DNA: TGCGCCAGCAGCCAAGAGGCCTCAGATACGCAGTATTTT.

The chain recombines TRBV7-9 with TRBJ2-1, with D possibly being TRBD2 (5 bases). Germline assignment: CDR1 SEHNR and CDR2 FQNEAQ (reference sequence). CDR3 size: 13 residues. Trimming stripped 5 bases from V and 6 bases from J, with 11 bases between. The CDR3 region has the DNA TGTGCCAGCAGCAAGGGAGTAGGCAATGAGCAGTTCTTC. Translated: CASSKGVGNEQFF.

V usage is TRBV13 and J usage is TRBJ2-7, with TRBD2 matching 8 bases. The CDR3 loop spans 20 amino acids. CDR1 is PRHDT, CDR2 FYEKMQ, per germline (reference sequence). J gave up 0 bases and V 5 bases, and 21 bases lay outside the gene matches. Here the CDR3 DNA reads TGTGCCAGCAGCGTCCTAAAGGAGCGGGAGATTCCCTTGAGCTCCTACGAGCAGTACTTC. Encoded protein: CASSVLKEREIPLSSYEQYF.